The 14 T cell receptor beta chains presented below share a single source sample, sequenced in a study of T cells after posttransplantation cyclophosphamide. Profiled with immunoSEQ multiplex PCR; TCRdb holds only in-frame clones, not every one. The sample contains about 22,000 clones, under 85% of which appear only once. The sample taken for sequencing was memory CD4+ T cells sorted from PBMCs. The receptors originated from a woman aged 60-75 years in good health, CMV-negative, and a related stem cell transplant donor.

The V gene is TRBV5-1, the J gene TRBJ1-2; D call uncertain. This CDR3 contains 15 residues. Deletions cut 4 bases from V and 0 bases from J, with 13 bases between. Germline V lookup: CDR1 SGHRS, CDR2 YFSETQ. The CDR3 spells CASSPRGDANYGYTF. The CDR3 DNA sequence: TGCGCCAGCAGCCCCCGTGGAGACGCTAACTATGGCTACACCTTC.

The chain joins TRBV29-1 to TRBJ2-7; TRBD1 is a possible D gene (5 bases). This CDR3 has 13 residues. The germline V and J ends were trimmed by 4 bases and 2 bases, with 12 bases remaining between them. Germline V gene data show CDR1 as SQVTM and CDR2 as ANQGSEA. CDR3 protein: CSVGSRDPYEQYF. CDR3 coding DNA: TGCAGCGTTGGGTCCAGGGATCCCTACGAGCAGTACTTC.

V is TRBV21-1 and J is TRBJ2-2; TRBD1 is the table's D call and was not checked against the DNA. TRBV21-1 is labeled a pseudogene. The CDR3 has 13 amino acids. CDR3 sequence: CAMPARVTGELFF. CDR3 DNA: TGTGCCATGCCAGCCAGGGTCACCGGGGAGCTGTTTTTT.

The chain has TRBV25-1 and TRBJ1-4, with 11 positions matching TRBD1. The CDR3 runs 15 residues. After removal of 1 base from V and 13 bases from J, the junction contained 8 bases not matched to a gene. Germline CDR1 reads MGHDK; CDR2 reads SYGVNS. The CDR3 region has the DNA TGTGCCAGCAGTGAATTGGGGACAGGGGGGGTAAGACTGTTTTTT. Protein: CASSELGTGGVRLFF.

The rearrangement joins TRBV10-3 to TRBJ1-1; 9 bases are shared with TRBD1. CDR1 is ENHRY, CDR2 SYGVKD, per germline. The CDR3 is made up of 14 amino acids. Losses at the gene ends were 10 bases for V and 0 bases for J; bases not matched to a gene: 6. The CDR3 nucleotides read TGTGCCACCCTGGGACAGGGATTGAACACTGAAGCTTTCTTT. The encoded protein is CATLGQGLNTEAFF.

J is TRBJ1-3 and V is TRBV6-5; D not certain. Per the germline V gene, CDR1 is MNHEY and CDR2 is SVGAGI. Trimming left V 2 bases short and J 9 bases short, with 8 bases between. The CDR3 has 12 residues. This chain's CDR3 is CASSYARGTIYF. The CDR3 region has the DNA TGTGCCAGCAGTTACGCCCGGGGCACCATATATTTT.

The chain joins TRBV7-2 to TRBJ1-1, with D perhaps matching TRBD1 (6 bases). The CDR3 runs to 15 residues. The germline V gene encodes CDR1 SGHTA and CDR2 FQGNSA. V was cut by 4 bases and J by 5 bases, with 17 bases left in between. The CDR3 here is CASSWEWQGRTEAFF. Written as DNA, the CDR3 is TGTGCCAGCAGCTGGGAGTGGCAGGGGCGAACTGAAGCTTTCTTT.

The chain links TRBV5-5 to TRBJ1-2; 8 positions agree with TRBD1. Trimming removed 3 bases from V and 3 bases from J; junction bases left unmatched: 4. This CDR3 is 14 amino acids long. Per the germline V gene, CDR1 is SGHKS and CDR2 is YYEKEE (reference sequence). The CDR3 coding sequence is TGTGCCAGCAGCTGGGGGACAGGTGACTATGGCTACACCTTC. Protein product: CASSWGTGDYGYTF.

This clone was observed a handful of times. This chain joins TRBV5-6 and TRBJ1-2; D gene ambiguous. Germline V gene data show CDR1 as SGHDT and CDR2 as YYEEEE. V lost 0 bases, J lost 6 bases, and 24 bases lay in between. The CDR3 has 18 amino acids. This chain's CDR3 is CASSLGRGTAFIGHGYTF. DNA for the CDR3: TGTGCCAGCAGCTTGGGTCGGGGAACAGCCTTTATAGGGCATGGCTACACCTTC.

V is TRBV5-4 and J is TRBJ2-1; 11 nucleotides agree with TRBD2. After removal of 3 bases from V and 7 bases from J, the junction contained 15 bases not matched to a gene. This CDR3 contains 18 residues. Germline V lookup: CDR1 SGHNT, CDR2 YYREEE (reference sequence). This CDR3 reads CASSWRGPSGGIINEQFF. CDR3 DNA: TGTGCCAGCAGCTGGAGGGGGCCTAGCGGGGGGATAATAAATGAGCAGTTCTTC.

DNA of the CDR3: TGTGCCAGCAGCTTGGCCGGGGTAGGCACTGAAGCTTTCTTT. Translation: CASSLAGVGTEAFF. This chain joins TRBV5-4 and TRBJ1-1; D is unclear. V shed 0 bases and J shed 4 bases, with 10 bases lying between them. The CDR3 is 14 residues long. Germline-derived CDR1 and CDR2 are SGHNT and YYREEE (reference sequence).

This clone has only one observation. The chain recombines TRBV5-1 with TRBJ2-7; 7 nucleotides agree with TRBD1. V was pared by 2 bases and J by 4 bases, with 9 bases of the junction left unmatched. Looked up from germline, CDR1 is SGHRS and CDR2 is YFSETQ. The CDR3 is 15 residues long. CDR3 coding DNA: TGCGCCAGCAGCTTAGATGGGGACAGTAGATACGAGCAGTACTTC. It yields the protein CASSLDGDSRYEQYF.

The DNA for the CDR3 is TGTGCCAGTAGTAAATCGCTAGCGGGAACCTACGAGCAGTACTTC. This codes for CASSKSLAGTYEQYF. This rearrangement joins TRBV19 to TRBJ2-7; 9 positions agree with TRBD2. Germline loops: CDR1 LNHDA, CDR2 SQIVND (reference sequence). The CDR3 loop spans 15 amino acids. The junction had 6 bases not matched to a gene; V was cut back by 4 bases and J by 2 bases.

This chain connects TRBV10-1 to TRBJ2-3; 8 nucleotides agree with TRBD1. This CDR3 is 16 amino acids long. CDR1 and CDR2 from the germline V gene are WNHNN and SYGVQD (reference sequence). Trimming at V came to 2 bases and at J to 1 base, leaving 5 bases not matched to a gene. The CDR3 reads CASSETGQVGTDTQYF. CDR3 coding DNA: TGCGCCAGCAGTGAGACGGGACAGGTTGGCACAGATACGCAGTATTTT.